These 20 T cell receptor beta chains were sequenced from one sample in a study of blood T cell repertoires in COVID-19. Generated by immunoSEQ multiplex PCR, the TCRdb table keeps only in-frame clones and is missing some. The sample contains 95,000 to 150,000 clones, approximately 92% of which appear only once. Specimen: peripheral blood. The receptors stem from a man in his sixties or seventies with active or convalescent COVID-19.

The CDR3 DNA follows: TGTGCCAGCTCACCACTCAACCCAGGGGTCCCCTCTGGGGCCAACGTCCTGACTTTC. Its translation: CASSPLNPGVPSGANVLTF. The chain carries TRBV18 and TRBJ2-6; D is perhaps TRBD1 (6 bases). The V gene's germline CDR1 is KGHSH and CDR2 LQKENI. The CDR3 sequence is 19 residues long. With 1 base removed from V and 0 bases from J, the gap between germline ends came to 16 bases.

The V call is TRBV27, the J call TRBJ1-6; TRBD1 agrees at 7 bases. Germline CDR1 is MNHEY and CDR2 is SMNVEV (reference sequence). The trim removed 6 bases at V and 2 bases at J, leaving 10 bases unmatched. The CDR3 covers 17 residues. The CDR3 protein is CASRLEGALAYNSPLHF. The CDR3 DNA is TGTGCCAGCAGACTAGAGGGGGCGCTGGCCTATAATTCACCCCTCCACTTT.

The V and J genes are TRBV28 and TRBJ1-2; maybe TRBD1 (5 bases). Looked up from germline, CDR1 is MDHEN and CDR2 is SYDVKM. This CDR3 spans 11 amino acids. The V end was cut by 6 bases, the J end by 7 bases, with 9 bases between. The CDR3 protein is CASRQGTGYTF. DNA of the CDR3: TGTGCCAGCAGGCAGGGAACTGGCTACACCTTC.

This sequence joins TRBV28 and TRBJ2-7, with TRBD1 matching over 8 bases. The CDR3 totals 15 residues. CDR1 and CDR2 (germline): MDHEN, SYDVKM. V shed 4 bases, J shed 2 bases, and the junction held 7 bases outside the gene matches. The DNA of the CDR3 is TGTGCCAGCAGTTCTCCCCCAGGGGGCCCCTACGAGCAGTACTTC. Translating it yields CASSSPPGGPYEQYF.

The chain joins TRBV6-6 to TRBJ2-7, with TRBD2 identical over 11 bases. The germline gives CDR1 MNHNY, CDR2 SVGAGI (reference sequence). This CDR3 has 15 residues. Trimming cost V 4 bases and J 0 bases; bases outside gene matches: 2. The CDR3 here is CASSLLAGVSYEQYF. In DNA, the CDR3 is TGTGCCAGCAGTTTACTAGCGGGAGTCTCCTACGAGCAGTACTTC.

CDR3 nucleotides: TGTGCCAGCAAGGAGGGCCTCCTAATAGATACGCAGTATTTT. It is translated as CASKEGLLIDTQYF. The chain employs TRBV6-5 and TRBJ2-3; D is possibly TRBD2 (6 bases). Germline V gene data show CDR1 as MNHEY and CDR2 as SVGAGI. This CDR3 spans 14 amino acids. V lost 7 bases and J lost 5, with 16 bases in between.

This chain connects TRBV3-1 (or the pseudogene TRBV3-2) to TRBJ2-1; TRBD2 matches 14 bases. V dropped 3 bases and J dropped 8; count of bases not matched to a gene: 3. CDR3 length: 15 amino acids. Germline V gives CDR1 LGHDT, CDR2 YNNKEL (reference sequence). The CDR3 reads CASSQGTSGSDEQFF. The CDR3 bases are TGTGCCAGCAGCCAGGGGACTAGCGGGAGTGATGAGCAGTTCTTC.

V usage is TRBV29-1 and J usage is TRBJ1-1, with unresolved D. V lost 5 bases, J lost 4 bases, and 14 bases lay in between. The CDR3 is 13 residues long. Germline lookup yields CDR1 SQVTM and CDR2 ANQGSEA. The CDR3 nucleotides read TGCAGCGTTCCCCCCCGAGGGAGCACTGAAGCTTTCTTT. As protein: CSVPPRGSTEAFF.

This sequence joins TRBV7-9 and TRBJ2-3; D might be TRBD2 (5 bases). Trimming stripped 3 bases from V and 2 bases from J, with 18 bases between. Germline lookup yields CDR1 SEHNR and CDR2 FQNEAQ (reference sequence). CDR3 length equals 17 residues. Written as DNA, the CDR3 is TGTGCCAGCAGCTTTTCTCTACAGCGGAGAACCACAGATACGCAGTATTTT. Translated: CASSFSLQRRTTDTQYF.

The chain combines TRBV12-3 or TRBV12-4 with TRBJ2-7; D possibly corresponds to TRBD1 (5 bases). The germline V and J ends were trimmed by 3 bases and 3 bases, with 9 bases remaining between them. The CDR3 covers 13 residues. In DNA form, the CDR3 reads TGTGCCAGCAGTTTGGGGCAGAGCTACGAGCAGTACTTC. It codes for CASSLGQSYEQYF.

About this clone itself: The sample carries other DNA sequences with the same CDR3. The rearrangement joins TRBV28 to TRBJ1-2; D is unresolved. Between the trimmed V and J ends, which lost 3 bases and 5 bases, there was a span of 7 bases. Per germline, CDR1 MDHEN and CDR2 SYDVKM. The CDR3 is 12 amino acids. CDR3 region: CASSLVSYGYTF. Here the CDR3 DNA reads TGTGCCAGCAGTTTGGTTAGTTATGGCTACACCTTC.

This chain connects TRBV3-1 (or the pseudogene TRBV3-2) to TRBJ1-6; D is unresolved. Per the germline V gene, CDR1 is LGHDT and CDR2 is YNNKEL (reference sequence). This CDR3 comprises 13 residues. The germline V and J ends were trimmed by 4 bases and 8 bases, with 9 bases remaining between them. The CDR3 nucleotides are TGTGCCAGCAGCCCGACTCGGCATTCACCCCTCCACTTT. Translating it yields CASSPTRHSPLHF.

The rearrangement links TRBV4-2 to TRBJ1-1, with TRBD1 identical over 12 bases. V shed 0 bases and J 7 bases; nucleotides not matched to a gene: 9. The CDR3 contains 17 residues. Germline CDR1 LGHNA, CDR2 YNFKEQ. DNA of the CDR3: TGTGCCAGCAGCCAAGATTCATGGGGACAGGGGGCCGGTGAAGCTTTCTTT. Residues: CASSQDSWGQGAGEAFF.

The V gene is TRBV18, the J gene TRBJ2-7, with D tentatively TRBD2 (6 bases). V was trimmed by 0 bases and J by 0 bases, leaving 9 bases between them. This CDR3 has 15 residues. Per the germline V gene, CDR1 is KGHSH and CDR2 is LQKENI. The DNA for the CDR3 is TGTGCCAGCTCACCACCGGGGCGGGACTCCTACGAGCAGTACTTC. Translation: CASSPPGRDSYEQYF.

The chain is built from TRBV5-1 and TRBJ2-7; 8 positions agree with TRBD2. Germline V CDR1 and CDR2: SGHRS, YFSETQ. J was trimmed by 3 bases and V by 5 bases; bases with no gene match: 1. The CDR3 totals 12 residues. CDR3 residues: CASSSGIYEQYF. The CDR3 DNA is TGCGCCAGCAGTAGCGGGATCTACGAGCAGTACTTC.

This clone has only one observation. V gene TRBV20-1 combines with J gene TRBJ1-1; 8 positions agree with TRBD1. This CDR3 is 11 amino acids long. The germline gives CDR1 DFQATT, CDR2 SNEGSKA (reference sequence). V was clipped by 7 bases and J by 6 bases; unmatched bases: 4. CDR3 sequence: CSDTTGAEAFF. The CDR3, as DNA: TGCAGTGATACGACAGGGGCTGAAGCTTTCTTT.

The chain combines TRBV11-2 with TRBJ2-1; D is possibly TRBD2 (6 bases). Between the trimmed V and J ends, which lost 1 base and 8 bases, there was a span of 9 bases. The CDR3 totals 13 residues. The germline CDR1 and CDR2 sequences are SGHAT and FQNNGV. CDR3 DNA: TGTGCCAGCAGCTTAGGATTAGCGGATGAGCAGTTCTTC. Its translation: CASSLGLADEQFF.

Only one count was recorded for this clone. The CDR3 region is CAISDRNNEQFF. CDR3 in DNA: TGTGCCATCAGTGATCGTAACAATGAGCAGTTCTTC. The J gene is TRBJ2-1, the V gene TRBV10-3, with D unclear. CDR3 size: 12 residues. Looked up from germline, CDR1 is ENHRY and CDR2 is SYGVKD. V gave up 3 bases and J gave up 5 bases, with 5 bases separating them.

The J gene is TRBJ1-1, the V gene TRBV3-1 (or the pseudogene TRBV3-2), with D possibly TRBD1 on 5 matching bases. This CDR3 region has 17 residues. Germline values: CDR1 LGHDT, CDR2 YNNKEL (reference sequence). The V and J ends lost 3 bases and 0 bases respectively, with 17 bases between them. DNA of the CDR3: TGTGCCAGCAGCCAGGCCTTTGGGGGGTATATGAACACTGAAGCTTTCTTT. Protein product: CASSQAFGGYMNTEAFF.

The V and J genes are TRBV18 and TRBJ2-5; 7 bases align to TRBD1. Losses at the gene ends were 0 bases for V and 5 bases for J; bases not matched to a gene: 3. CDR3 size: 14 residues. Looked up from germline, CDR1 is KGHSH and CDR2 is LQKENI. CDR3 region: CASSPPGQRETQYF. DNA for the CDR3: TGTGCCAGCTCACCACCGGGACAGAGGGAGACCCAGTACTTC.